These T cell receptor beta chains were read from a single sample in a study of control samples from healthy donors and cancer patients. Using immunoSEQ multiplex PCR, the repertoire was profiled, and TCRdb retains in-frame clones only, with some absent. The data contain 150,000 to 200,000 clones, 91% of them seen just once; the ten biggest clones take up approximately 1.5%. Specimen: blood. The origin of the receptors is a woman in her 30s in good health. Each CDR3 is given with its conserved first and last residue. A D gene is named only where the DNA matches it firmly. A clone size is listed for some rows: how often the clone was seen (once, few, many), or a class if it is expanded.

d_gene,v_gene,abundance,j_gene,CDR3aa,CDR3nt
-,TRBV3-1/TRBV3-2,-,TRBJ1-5,CASSQGGPYSNQPQHF,TGTGCCAGCAGCCAAGGGGGCCCTTATAGCAATCAGCCCCAGCATTTT
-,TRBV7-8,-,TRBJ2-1,CASSLAPRGLDEQFF,TGTGCCAGCAGCTTAGCCCCCCGGGGGCTCGATGAGCAGTTCTTC
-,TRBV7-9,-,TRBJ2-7,CASSLVPDRTYEQYF,TGTGCCAGCAGCTTAGTTCCGGACAGAACCTACGAGCAGTACTTC
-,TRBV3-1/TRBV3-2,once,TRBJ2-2,CASSRFSGGELFF,TGTGCCAGCAGTAGGTTCAGCGGCGGGGAGCTGTTTTTT
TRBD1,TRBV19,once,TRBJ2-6,CASRNTGAGANVLTF,TGTGCCAGTAGAAATACAGGGGCCGGGGCCAACGTCCTGACTTTC
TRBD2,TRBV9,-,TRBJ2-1,CASSVASGGYNEQFF,TGTGCCAGCAGCGTAGCTAGCGGGGGGTACAATGAGCAGTTCTTC
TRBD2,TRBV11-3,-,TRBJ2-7,CASSLDRGEEQYF,TGTGCCAGCAGCTTAGATCGGGGGGAAGAGCAGTACTTC
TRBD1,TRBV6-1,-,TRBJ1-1,CASSERGTGNTEAFF,TGTGCCAGCAGTGAAAGGGGGACAGGGAACACTGAAGCTTTCTTT
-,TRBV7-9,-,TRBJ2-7,CASSDPGTRYEQYF,TGTGCCAGCAGCGACCCCGGGACACGCTACGAGCAGTACTTC
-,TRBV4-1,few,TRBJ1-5,CASSHRKNQPQHF,TGCGCCAGCAGCCACAGGAAAAATCAGCCCCAGCATTTT
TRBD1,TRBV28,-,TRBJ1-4,CASSPPGQGEKLFF,TGTGCCAGCAGTCCTCCGGGACAGGGTGAAAAACTGTTTTTT
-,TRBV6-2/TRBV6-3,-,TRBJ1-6,CASSYGQEGSPLHF,TGTGCCAGCAGTTACGGGCAGGAAGGATCACCCCTCCACTTT
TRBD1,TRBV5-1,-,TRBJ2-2,CASSRDSNTGELFF,TGCGCCAGCAGCCGGGACAGCAACACCGGGGAGCTGTTTTTT
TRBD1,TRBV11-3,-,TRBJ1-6,CASSPRTGVRSYNSPLHF,TGTGCCAGCAGCCCCCGGACAGGGGTAAGGTCCTATAATTCACCCCTCCACTTT
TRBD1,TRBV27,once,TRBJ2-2,CASSAPGQGPGELFF,TGTGCCAGCAGTGCCCCGGGACAGGGTCCGGGGGAGCTGTTTTTT